The 27 T cell receptor beta chains below all came from one sample that was sequenced in a study of T cells in women clearing cervical HPV infection. Profiling relied on immunoSEQ multiplex PCR, and the TCRdb table lists in-frame clones only, not all of them. Here the sample table reports about 31,000 clones. Sequences were obtained from blood buffy coat. These TCRs come from a woman aged 18 to 75 with a cervical HPV16 infection that either progressed to CIN3+ or cleared (not recorded which).

In regard to this clone: The CDR3 goes on 3 residues after the read ends, and that part is filled in from the germline J gene. This chain links TRBV4-1 with TRBJ2-7; D might be TRBD1 (6 bases). The CDR3 has 14 amino acids. The V and J ends lost 2 bases and 6 bases respectively, with 14 bases between them. Germline CDR1 is MGHRA and CDR2 is YSYEKL. The CDR3 loop is CASSQRIKTGEQYF. The part of the CDR3 DNA that was read is TGCGCCAGCAGCCAACGGATAAAGACAGGCGAG.

In the case of this clone: Read data end 3 residues before the CDR3 end; the end is taken from the germline J gene. The chain is built from TRBV20-1 and TRBJ2-1, with D perhaps matching TRBD1 (5 bases). From germline, CDR1 is DFQATT and CDR2 SNEGSKA (reference sequence). Trimming removed 1 base from V and 0 bases from J, with 13 bases in between. The CDR3 runs to 16 residues. Partial CDR3 DNA: TGCAGTGCTAGAGTCCTAGGGGTAATCTCCTACAATGAG. It specifies CSARVLGVISYNE. The CDR3 reads in full as CSARVLGVISYNEQFF.

Regarding this clone: The CDR3 end is not reached by the read, which stops 3 residues before it; the germline J gene fills it in. This chain joins TRBV6-4 and TRBJ2-1; D may be TRBD2 (7 bases). The CDR3 covers 16 residues. Trimming stripped 5 bases from V and 6 bases from J, with 20 bases between. Germline V gives CDR1 MRHNA, CDR2 SNTAGT. The CDR3 region is CASSPRTGGQGNEQFF. The part of the CDR3 DNA that was read is TGTGCCAGCAGTCCCCGTACGGGGGGCCAAGGCAATGAG.

As for this clone: The CDR3 is cut off 3 residues early in the read; its end comes from the germline J gene. This chain joins TRBV20-1 and TRBJ2-3; no clear D. From germline, CDR1 is DFQATT and CDR2 SNEGSKA (reference sequence). The CDR3 is 14 amino acids. The CDR3 DNA, read in part, is TGCAGTGCTACAGTGGGCCTTTACCAAGAGACG. Translating it yields CSATVGLYQET. The CDR3 as a whole reads CSATVGLYQETQYF.

Comments on this clone: From the germline J gene comes the end of the CDR3, since the read stops 3 residues before it. The chain uses TRBV5-1 and TRBJ1-1; 8 nucleotides agree with TRBD1. The trim removed 5 bases at V and 1 base at J, leaving 4 bases unmatched. CDR3 size: 14 residues. CDR1 and CDR2 from the germline V gene are SGHRS and YFSETQ. The CDR3 DNA, read in part, is TGCGCCAGCAGTACACAGGGGGGGAACACTGAA. Amino acids: CASSTQGGNTE. The complete CDR3 sequence is CASSTQGGNTEAFF.

The sequenced part of the CDR3 DNA is TGCAGTGCTAGCACCGGCGGGAGACCGACCGGGGAG. It codes for CSASTGGRPTGE. The full CDR3 sequence reads CSASTGGRPTGELFF. The J gene is TRBJ2-2, the V gene TRBV20-1; 7 bases fit TRBD2. With the read ending 3 residues before the CDR3 end, the germline J gene is used to fill in that end. Trimming at V came to 3 bases and at J to 5 bases, leaving 9 bases not matched to a gene. Germline lookup yields CDR1 DFQATT and CDR2 SNEGSKA (reference sequence). There are 15 residues in the CDR3.

Remarks on this clone: Coverage ceases 3 residues before the CDR3 finishes, and the germline J gene fills in the end. The rearrangement joins TRBV11-3 to TRBJ2-3; 9 positions match TRBD2. The length of the CDR3 is 14 residues. Germline CDR1 and CDR2: SGHNT and YENEEA. The CDR3 bases that were read are TGTGCCAGCAGCTCAGGACTAGCGCAAGAGACG. Its translation: CASSSGLAQET. The full CDR3 protein is CASSSGLAQETQYF.

The CDR3 sequence is CSARPGQHNSPLHF. CDR3 DNA, as far as it was read: TGCAGTGCTAGACCGGGACAGCATAATTCACCC. The V gene is TRBV20-1, the J gene TRBJ1-6; 7 bases agree with TRBD1. With the read ending 3 residues before the CDR3 end, the germline J gene is used to fill in that end. Trimming took 2 bases from V and 5 from J; bases not matched to a gene: 3. The CDR3 is 14 residues long. Germline V gene lookup returns CDR1 DFQATT and CDR2 SNEGSKA (reference sequence).

A note on this clone: The CDR3 extends 3 residues past the end of the read, so its final part is completed from the germline J gene. V and J are TRBV6-1 and TRBJ2-1; weak D call: TRBD2 (6 bases). CDR3 size: 16 residues. The V gene's germline CDR1 is MNHNS and CDR2 SASEGT. Between the trimmed V and J ends, which lost 2 bases and 8 bases, there was a span of 19 bases. The CDR3 loop reads CASSEPLTSRVHEQFF. CDR3 bases read: TGTGCCAGCAGTGAACCCCTGACTAGTAGGGTACATGAG.

In regard to this clone: The read stops 3 residues short of the end of the CDR3; the missing end is completed from the germline J gene. The rearrangement uses TRBV6-2 or TRBV6-3 and TRBJ2-6, with 8 bases matching TRBD1. Trimming took 9 bases from V and 2 from J; bases not matched to a gene: 9. Germline loops: CDR1 MNHEY, CDR2 SVGEGT. The CDR3 is 16 residues long. The covered CDR3 bases are TGTGCCAGTAGATCAGGACAGGGAACTGGGGCCAACGTC. Its protein is CASRSGQGTGANV. The whole CDR3 protein reads CASRSGQGTGANVLTF.

About this clone: The read gets to within 3 residues of the CDR3 end, and the germline J gene fills in the rest. The chain combines TRBV14 with TRBJ2-7, with 8 bases identical to TRBD1. Trimming removed 8 bases from V and 5 bases from J; junction bases left unmatched: 8. Germline CDR1 reads SGHDN; CDR2 reads FVKESK. This CDR3 comprises 13 residues. CDR3 DNA, as far as it was read: TGTGCCAGCCGCGGACAGGGTCAGAACGAG. Its translation is CASRGQGQNE. The CDR3 in full is CASRGQGQNEQYF.

Of note for this clone: The read comes to an end 3 residues before the CDR3 does, leaving the germline J gene to fill in the end. The V and J genes are TRBV29-1 and TRBJ1-2, with D uncertain. The CDR3 totals 13 residues. Germline lookup yields CDR1 SQVTM and CDR2 ANQGSEA. The chain's CDR3 is CSGRWIPLGGYTF. The sequenced part of the CDR3 DNA is TGCAGCGGACGATGGATCCCGCTGGGCGGC.

For this clone: Coverage ceases 3 residues before the CDR3 finishes, and the germline J gene fills in the end. The rearrangement uses TRBV29-1 and TRBJ2-3; 9 bases line up with TRBD1. The CDR3 runs to 14 residues. Per germline, CDR1 SQVTM and CDR2 ANQGSEA. The DNA read from the CDR3 is TGCAGCGTTATAGGGACAGGGCTTAATCAGCCG. Amino acids: CSVIGTGLNQP. The complete CDR3 protein is CSVIGTGLNQPQYF.

Points on this clone: Germline is not matched at one junction end, which may reflect a read error. The read ends 3 residues before the CDR3 terminus; that terminus is restored from the germline J gene. The sample carries other DNA sequences with the same CDR3. V is TRBV19 and J is TRBJ1-3; TRBD1 is a possible D gene (6 bases). CDR1 and CDR2 (germline): LNHDA, SQIVND (reference sequence). The CDR3 spans 16 residues. The DNA read from the CDR3 is TGTGCTAGTAGTCTGTCGGACAGACTGACCGGAAACACC. Its translation is CASSLSDRLTGNT. The full CDR3 protein reads CASSLSDRLTGNTIYF.

Regarding this clone: The read ends 3 residues early relative to the CDR3; the germline J gene fills the gap. The rearrangement links TRBV7-9 to TRBJ1-2; D is perhaps TRBD1 (6 bases). CDR3 length: 14 amino acids. Germline CDR1 SEHNR, CDR2 FQNEAQ (reference sequence). CDR3 DNA (partial): TGTGCCAGCAGCCGACAGGTCCACCAAGAGGCC. Protein sequence: CASSRQVHQEA. In full, the CDR3 is CASSRQVHQEAYTF.

On this clone itself: The read falls 3 residues short of the CDR3 end, and the missing part is taken from the germline J gene. The V call is TRBV6-1, the J call TRBJ1-5; TRBD1 is a possible D gene (6 bases). CDR3 length equals 14 residues. CDR1 MNHNS and CDR2 SASEGT come from the germline V gene. The ends were cut back, 4 bases at V and 5 bases at J, with 12 bases in the middle. The part of the CDR3 DNA that was read is TGTGCCAGCAGTGCGAGGGGGGGACATCAGCCC. Protein: CASSARGGHQP. The entire CDR3 is CASSARGGHQPQHF.

CDR3 region: CASSRTTGSPYEAFF. The part of the CDR3 DNA that was read is TGTGCCAGCTCACGTACGACAGGATCACCCTACGAG. The rearrangement joins TRBV18 to TRBJ1-1; perhaps TRBD1 as D (6 bases). The read ends 3 residues early relative to the CDR3; the germline J gene fills the gap. There are 15 residues in the CDR3. CDR1 and CDR2 from the germline V gene are KGHSH and LQKENI.

As concerns this clone: The junction does not match germline at one end; this may be a read error. The sequence runs out 3 residues before the end of the CDR3; the remainder is reconstructed from the germline J gene. The identical CDR3 is also encoded by other nucleotide sequences in the sample. The chain joins TRBV7-9 to TRBJ1-3; D possibly corresponds to TRBD1 (5 bases). The CDR3 loop spans 15 amino acids. Germline V gene lookup returns CDR1 SEHNR and CDR2 FQNEAQ (reference sequence). CDR3 protein: CASSSWTSDRNTIYF. CDR3 bases read: TGTGCCAGCAGCTCCTGGACAAGCGATAGAAACACG.

To note about this clone: The read finishes 3 residues shy of the CDR3 end, and the germline J gene is used to complete it. V usage is TRBV5-1 and J usage is TRBJ1-5, with 9 bases aligning to TRBD1. This CDR3 is built from 14 residues. The germline V gene has CDR1 SGHRS and CDR2 YFSETQ. With V trimmed by 4 bases and J by 5 bases, 4 bases remained unmatched. The CDR3 loop is CASSLQGADQPQHF. The DNA read from the CDR3 is TGCGCCAGCAGCCTACAGGGGGCGGATCAGCCC.

This chain's CDR3 is CATLLNEGYTF. The part of the CDR3 DNA that was read is TGTGCCACACTCCTCAATGAAGGC. This chain uses TRBV19 with TRBJ1-2; D is undetermined. Read sequence stops 3 residues before the CDR3 end, and the germline J gene provides the missing end. The CDR3 extends over 11 amino acids. Germline CDR1 reads LNHDA; CDR2 reads SQIVND (reference sequence).

In regard to this clone: The CDR3 extends 3 residues past the end of the read, so its final part is completed from the germline J gene. This chain joins TRBV2 and TRBJ2-1; 8 bases match TRBD2. Germline assignment: CDR1 SNHLY and CDR2 FYNNEI. Trimming cost V 5 bases and J 6 bases; bases outside gene matches: 9. The CDR3 has 15 residues. CDR3: CASSLGTRAGNEQFF. The CDR3 DNA, read in part, is TGTGCCAGCAGTTTAGGGACTAGGGCTGGCAATGAG.

A note on this clone: Coverage ceases 3 residues before the CDR3 finishes, and the germline J gene fills in the end. The chain couples TRBV5-1 to TRBJ2-5; D uncertain. The CDR3 is made up of 15 amino acids. The V end was cut by 1 base, the J end by 2 bases, with 12 bases between. CDR1 is SGHRS, CDR2 YFSETQ, per germline. The sequenced part of the CDR3 DNA is TGCGCCAGCAGCTTGTTGGGCGAAGGGCAAGAGACC. Amino acid sequence: CASSLLGEGQET. The whole CDR3 protein reads CASSLLGEGQETQYF. Together with reference TRBV5-1 and TRBJ2-5, the CDR3 gives the full variable domain: KAGVTQTPRYLIKTRGQQVTLSCSPISGHRSVSWYQQTPGQGLQFLFEYFSETQRNKGNFPGRFSGRQFSNSRSEMNVSTLELGDSALYLCASSLLGEGQETQYFGPGTRLLVL.

As to this clone: The CDR3 end falls 3 residues outside the read, so it is completed with the germline J gene. V is TRBV5-1 and J is TRBJ1-2; tentative D call: TRBD1 (5 bases). Germline loops: CDR1 SGHRS, CDR2 YFSETQ. CDR3 length: 15 amino acids. V lost 4 bases, J lost 4 bases, and 17 bases lay in between. CDR3 DNA, as far as it was read: TGCGCCAGCAGCGATGGGGGGGGAGTTCGCTATGGC. Translating gives CASSDGGGVRYG. The entire CDR3 is CASSDGGGVRYGYTF.

A note on this clone: Coverage ceases 3 residues before the CDR3 finishes, and the germline J gene fills in the end. The chain recombines TRBV7-9 with TRBJ1-2; D is undetermined. Germline V gene data show CDR1 as SEHNR and CDR2 as FQNEAQ (reference sequence). The CDR3 runs 15 residues. The CDR3 loop reads CASSLGSGIYNEYTF. CDR3 bases read: TGTGCCAGCAGCTTAGGTAGCGGGATCTACAATGAA.

A word on this clone: The CDR3 extends 3 residues past the end of the read, so its final part is completed from the germline J gene. This chain connects TRBV16 to TRBJ1-4, with 9 bases that match TRBD1. The V gene's germline CDR1 is KGHSY and CDR2 FQNENV. There are 14 residues in the CDR3. Trimming took 4 bases from V and 7 from J; bases not matched to a gene: 4. CDR3 bases read: TGTGCCAGCAGCCCGGGACAGGGAGGTGAAAAA. Translating it yields CASSPGQGGEK. The whole CDR3 is CASSPGQGGEKLFF.

The CDR3 sequence is CASSEQKGNTIYF. The sequenced CDR3 bases are TGCGCCAGCAGTGAGCAGAAAGGAAACACC. V and J are TRBV10-2 and TRBJ1-3; no definite D call. The observed sequence ends 3 residues before the CDR3 terminus, with the missing tail filled in from the germline J gene. The CDR3 length is 13 residues. The germline CDR1 and CDR2 sequences are WSHSY and SAAADI. V lost 2 bases to trimming and J lost 4 bases, with 6 bases between them.

Comment on this clone: Read coverage stops 3 residues before the CDR3 terminus; the germline J gene supplies the remainder. The chain uses TRBV7-6 and TRBJ2-7, with D tentatively TRBD2 (6 bases). CDR1 is SGHVS and CDR2 is FNYEAQ in the germline V gene. The CDR3 runs 18 residues. Between the trimmed V and J ends, which lost 3 bases and 4 bases, there was a span of 25 bases. The part of the CDR3 DNA that was read is TGTGCCAGCAGCTTGGAAAGGGACTCCATCCCCTACATTTACGAG. Its translation: CASSLERDSIPYIYE. The whole CDR3 protein is CASSLERDSIPYIYEQYF.